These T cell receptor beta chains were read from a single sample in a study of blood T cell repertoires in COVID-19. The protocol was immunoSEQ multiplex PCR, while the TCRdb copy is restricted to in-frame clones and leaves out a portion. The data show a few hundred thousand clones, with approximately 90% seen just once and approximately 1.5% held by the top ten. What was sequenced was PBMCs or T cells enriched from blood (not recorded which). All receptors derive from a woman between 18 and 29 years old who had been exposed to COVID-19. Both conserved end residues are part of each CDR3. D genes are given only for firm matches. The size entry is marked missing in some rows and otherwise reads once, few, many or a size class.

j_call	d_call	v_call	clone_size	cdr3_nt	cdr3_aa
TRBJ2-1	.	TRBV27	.	TGTGCCAGCAGTTATCGGACAGAGCGATCCTACAATGAGCAGTTCTTC	CASSYRTERSYNEQFF
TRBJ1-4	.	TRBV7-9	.	TGTGCCAGCAGCTTGTCGGGGACTAATGAAAAACTGTTTTTT	CASSLSGTNEKLFF
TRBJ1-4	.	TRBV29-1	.	TGCAGCGCCCTGGACGGGATTAATGAAAAACTGTTTTTT	CSALDGINEKLFF
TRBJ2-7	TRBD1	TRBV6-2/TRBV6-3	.	TGTGCCAGCAGTCGGACAGGGGTCAACGAGCAGTACTTC	CASSRTGVNEQYF
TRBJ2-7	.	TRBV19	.	TGTGCCAGTAGTAAGACATCAGGGTACGAGCAGTACTTC	CASSKTSGYEQYF
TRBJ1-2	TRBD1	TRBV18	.	TGTGCCAGCTCACGGGGACAGGGGGACTATGGCTACACCTTC	CASSRGQGDYGYTF
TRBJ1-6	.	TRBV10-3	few	TGTGCCATCAGTGAACAGGCGCGCAATTCACCCCTCCACTTT	CAISEQARNSPLHF
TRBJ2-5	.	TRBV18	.	TGTGCCAGCTCGCAACAGGGTGGGCAAGAGACCCAGTACTTC	CASSQQGGQETQYF
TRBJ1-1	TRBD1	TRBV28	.	TGTGCCAGCCTGCGGGACAGGGGTGAAGCTTTCTTT	CASLRDRGEAFF
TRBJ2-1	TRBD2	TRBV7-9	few	TGTGCCAGCAGCTTCCAGCTAGCGGGGGGGCCGAATGAGCAGTTCTTC	CASSFQLAGGPNEQFF
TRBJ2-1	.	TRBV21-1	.	TGTGCCAGCAGCAAAGGGGGACAGCCCTACAATGAGCAGTTCTTC	CASSKGGQPYNEQFF
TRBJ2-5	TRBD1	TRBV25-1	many	TGTGCCAGCAGTGAACCCCCCGGACAGGGGGTGAGTAGGGAGACCCAGTACTTC	CASSEPPGQGVSRETQYF
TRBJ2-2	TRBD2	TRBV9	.	TGTGCCAGCAGCTCCCGGACTAGCAGAACCGGGGAGCTGTTTTTT	CASSSRTSRTGELFF
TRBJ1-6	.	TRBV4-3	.	TGCGCCAGCAGCCAAGTTGCCTGGTGGGGGGGCGAGCCAACGCCGCCTAATTCACCCCTCCACTTT	CASSQVAWWGGEPTPPNSPLHF
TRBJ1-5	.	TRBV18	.	TGTGCCAGCTCGCGACAGGATAGCAATCAGCCCCAGCATTTT	CASSRQDSNQPQHF
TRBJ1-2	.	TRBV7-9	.	TGTGCCAGCAGCTTAGTGCCCCAGGGAGGAGTGGGCTACACCTTC	CASSLVPQGGVGYTF
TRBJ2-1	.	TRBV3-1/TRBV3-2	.	TGTGCCAGCAGCCAAGTACAGGGTTACAATGAGCAGTTCTTC	CASSQVQGYNEQFF
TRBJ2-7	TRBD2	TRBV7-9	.	TGTGCCAGCACCGCCCTAAGCGGGGTCGAGCAGTACTTC	CASTALSGVEQYF
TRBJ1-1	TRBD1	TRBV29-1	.	TGCAGCGCTCCTATCCCCGGGACAGGGAACACTGAAGCTTTCTTT	CSAPIPGTGNTEAFF
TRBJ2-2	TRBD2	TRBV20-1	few	TGCAGTGCTAGTATACTAGCGGACAACACCGGGGAGCTGTTTTTT	CSASILADNTGELFF
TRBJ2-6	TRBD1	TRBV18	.	TGTGCCAGCTCACAAACCGGGACAGGGGCCTCCTCTGGGGCCAACGTCCTGACTTTC	CASSQTGTGASSGANVLTF
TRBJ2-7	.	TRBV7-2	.	TGTGCCAGCAGCTTGGGGGGGCCTGGTCTCGAGCAGTACTTC	CASSLGGPGLEQYF
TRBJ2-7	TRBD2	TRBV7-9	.	TGCCCCAGCACCCCCCCCGGCGGGGGGGGCCCTACATCCTACGAGCAGTACTTC	CPSTPPGGGGPTSYEQYF
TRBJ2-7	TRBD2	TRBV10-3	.	TGTGCCATCAGTGAGAAGGCTAGCGGCTACGAGCAGTACTTC	CAISEKASGYEQYF
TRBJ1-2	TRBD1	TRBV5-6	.	TGTGCCAGCAGCCTCGGGACAGACCACGACACCTTC	CASSLGTDHDTF